Reported below is one T cell receptor beta chain. No antigen is known for it. One base away there is no much larger clone; base qualities are not given. CDR1 WSHSY and CDR2 SAAADI are derived from the germline V gene. The V end loses 6 bases and the J end loses 4 bases, and a stretch of 19 bases separates them. The cysteine opens and the phenylalanine closes a CDR3 of 16 amino acids. The entry retains the CDR3 DNA only, 48 bases that are in frame from base 1. This specimen comes from a study of radiation and T cells in renal cell carcinoma (dated by TCRdb to 2020 to 2022). Turning to the overall study: The samples were drawn from a clinical trial, where primary renal cell carcinomas were treated with 15 Gy of stereotactic body radiation therapy and then removed by nephrectomy 4 weeks afterward. In total, 50 to 55 samples underwent TCR beta sequencing: approximately 26 tumors plus 27 peripheral blood samples. In the approximately 53 samples combined, some 4,100,000 unique CDR3 nucleotide sequences were found, encoding 2.5 million or so unique CDR3 amino acid sequences. The paper as a whole reports these results and caveats: Because pretreatment tumor biopsies were not available, the study could not determine whether clonotypes were already present within the tumor at baseline. An increase in top tumor clonotypes in blood was observed from baseline to 2 weeks post-radiation, followed by contraction by 4 weeks, which was taken to suggest transient expansion of tumor-resident clones. Tracking of blood repertoire dynamics stopped at less than five weeks after treatment, with no follow-up past that point. The single-armed trial design could not address effects of radiation dose or scheduling on the TCR repertoire.

TCR beta libraries were generated from genomic DNA with the immunoSEQ kit, following the manufacturer's recommendations. To prepare the libraries, a first multiplex PCR with proprietary primers was run, followed by a second PCR that added unique barcodes, and a bead cleanup was done after each round. Each sample batch included a kit-provided positive control reaction and a negative control reaction. The final libraries underwent checking on an Agilent 4200 TapeStation D1000 ScreenTape, volumetric pooling, and quantification by qPCR. Sequencing ran on an Illumina NextSeq500 with a MidOutput 150-cycle cartridge, using 156 Read1 and 15 Index1 cycles with kit custom primers. The pooled library was loaded at approximately 0.97 pM with about 20% PhiX control spiked in. On the study's bioinformatics: Vendor-processed data were analyzed in R, and a clonotype was defined as all T cells sharing the same CDR3 nucleotide sequence. In the clone abundance analyses, frequencies in each sample were normalized to that sample's 10,000 most abundant clones. Public T cell clones, averaging fewer than five per sample, were removed before analysis. A difference in abundance of at least 32-fold between compartments was used to define tumor-enriched and baseline blood-enriched clonotypes. A beta-binomial differential abundance model was used to identify clonotypes that expanded or contracted between blood time points. The Baroni-Urbani and Buser coefficient was used to measure tumor-blood repertoire similarity, and groups were compared with two-tailed Wilcoxon tests in R. This is the immuneACCESS table as TCRdb keeps it, with only in-frame sequences that have V and J called. A part of the clones is gone; compared with another copy, unresolved V genes explain less than half, and the rest is unexplained. The V and J calls and clone size were taken over from that table, and D and trimming were inferred from the DNA. The sample contains roughly 75,000 clones, about 80% of them found a single time. In total, the top ten clones hold roughly 6.3% of the sample.

The sample's time point label, in plain terms: blood 2 weeks post-SBRT. The treatment or condition label for this specimen denotes: 15 Gy SBRT to primary tumor, nephrectomy 4 weeks later. To follow tumor-enriched clonotypes, serial peripheral blood was collected from radiation-treated patients at baseline and at 2 weeks and 4 weeks after SBRT. Every patient's renal cell carcinoma showed clear cell pathology. Genomic DNA for TCR sequencing was prepared using the QIAamp DNA Blood Mini Kit (Qiagen). Samples were included in the analyses only if all quality control checks were passed. This clonotype originated in a man aged 60 to 69 with renal cell carcinoma. The V and J segments used are TRBV10-2 and TRBJ1-5; a tentative D match to TRBD1 spans 6 bases. The material sequenced was blood, taken from a patient whose treatment included radiotherapy and nephrectomy. Read as DNA, the sequence is TGCGCCAGCAGCGAAGGGGGAGATCTCGGTAATCAGCCCCAGCATTTT. It is translated as CASSEGGDLGNQPQHF.